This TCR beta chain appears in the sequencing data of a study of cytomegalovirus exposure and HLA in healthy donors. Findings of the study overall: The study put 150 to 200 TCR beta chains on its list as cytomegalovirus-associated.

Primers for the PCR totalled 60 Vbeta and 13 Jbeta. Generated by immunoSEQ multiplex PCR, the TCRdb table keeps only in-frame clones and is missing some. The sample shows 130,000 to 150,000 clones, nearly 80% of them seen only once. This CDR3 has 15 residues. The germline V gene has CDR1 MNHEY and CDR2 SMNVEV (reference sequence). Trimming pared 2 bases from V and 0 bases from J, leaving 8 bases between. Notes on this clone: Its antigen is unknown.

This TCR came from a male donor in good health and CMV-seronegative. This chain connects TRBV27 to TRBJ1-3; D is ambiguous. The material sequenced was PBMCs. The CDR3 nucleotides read TGTGCCAGCAGTTTACGTGAGGGCTCTGGAAACACCATATATTTT. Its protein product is CASSLREGSGNTIYF.